The next 14 T cell receptor beta chains were all read from a single sample in a study of cytomegalovirus exposure and HLA in healthy donors. With 60 Vbeta and 13 Jbeta primers, the PCR was carried out. The assay was immunoSEQ multiplex PCR, and TCRdb's table has in-frame clones only and misses some. The table lists 150,000 to 200,000 clones, about 80% of them singletons, with around 2% in the top ten. The specimen sequenced was PBMCs. These receptor sequences come from a young woman in good health and CMV-seropositive.

A few counts support this clone. The V call is TRBV19, the J call TRBJ1-1, with D uncertain. The V gene lost 5 bases and the J gene lost 0 bases, with 10 bases spanning the gap. Germline V gene data show CDR1 as LNHDA and CDR2 as SQIVND (reference sequence). The CDR3 extends over 14 amino acids. This CDR3 is CASSFGLMNTEAFF. The CDR3 DNA is TGTGCCAGTAGTTTTGGGCTCATGAACACTGAAGCTTTCTTT.

CDR3 nucleotide sequence: TGTGCCAGCAGTTCCCCCAACGACAGGGACTATGGCTACACCTTC. Protein sequence: CASSSPNDRDYGYTF. The V and J genes are TRBV28 and TRBJ1-2, with 7 bases that match TRBD1. V dropped 4 bases and J dropped 3; count of bases not matched to a gene: 8. Germline-derived CDR1 and CDR2 are MDHEN and SYDVKM. The length of the CDR3 is 15 residues.

V usage is TRBV7-2 and J usage is TRBJ1-3; D gene uncertain. The CDR3 sequence is 15 residues long. Deletions cut 5 bases from V and 4 bases from J, with 15 bases between. The germline gives CDR1 SGHTA, CDR2 FQGNSA. The CDR3 region has the DNA TGTGCCAGCAGCCGATCCTCAGTCCGCGGAAACACCATATATTTT. Translating it yields CASSRSSVRGNTIYF.

The V and J genes are TRBV7-9 and TRBJ1-1; D not resolved. Per germline, CDR1 SEHNR and CDR2 FQNEAQ (reference sequence). This CDR3 comprises 13 residues. V was trimmed by 7 bases and J by 1 base, leaving 10 bases between them. Here the CDR3 reads CASKLSANTEAFF. The CDR3 nucleotides are TGTGCCAGCAAACTCTCCGCGAACACTGAAGCTTTCTTT. The full variable domain, completed using reference TRBV7-9 and TRBJ1-1, is DTGVSQNPRHKITKRGQNVTFRCDPISEHNRLYWYRQTLGQGPEFLTYFQNEAQLEKSRLLSDRFSAERPKGSFSTLEIQRTEQGDSAMYLCASKLSANTEAFFGQGTRLTVV.

There are a few counts of this clone. The gene calls are TRBV9 and TRBJ2-3; 7 bases line up with TRBD1. V lost 4 bases to trimming and J lost 2 bases; unmatched junction nucleotides: 7. The CDR3 contains 15 residues. Germline V gene lookup returns CDR1 SGDLS and CDR2 YYNGEE. In DNA, the CDR3 is TGTGCCAGCAGCCCCGGGACAGCTAACACAGATACGCAGTATTTT. Its protein product is CASSPGTANTDTQYF.

This chain joins TRBV4-1 and TRBJ2-2, with a weak D call TRBD1 (5 bases). The CDR3 runs 14 residues. Between the trimmed V and J ends, which lost 1 base and 4 bases, there was a span of 7 bases. From germline, CDR1 is MGHRA and CDR2 YSYEKL. The CDR3 here is CASSQGQRTGELFF. CDR3 sequence (DNA): TGCGCCAGCAGCCAAGGACAGCGCACCGGGGAGCTGTTTTTT.

Comments on this clone: Within the sample, other DNA sequences also encode this same CDR3. The gene calls are TRBV15 and TRBJ2-7; TRBD1 aligns across 7 bases. After removal of 5 bases from V and 3 bases from J, the junction contained 13 bases not matched to a gene. Germline loops: CDR1 LNHNV, CDR2 YYDKDF (reference sequence). The CDR3 runs to 16 residues. DNA of the CDR3: TGTGCCACCAGCTCCCCCCACAGGGGTTTGGGCTACGAGCAGTACTTC. It translates to CATSSPHRGLGYEQYF.

The chain carries TRBV5-1 and TRBJ2-7, with D perhaps matching TRBD1 (5 bases). The V end lost 2 bases, the J end lost 5 bases, and 14 bases lay between the germline ends. CDR1 and CDR2 from the germline V gene are SGHRS and YFSETQ. The CDR3 sequence is 14 residues long. As DNA, the CDR3 is TGCGCCAGCAGCTTTTGGCAGGGCAGGGACGAGCAGTACTTC. Encoded protein: CASSFWQGRDEQYF.

This clone was detected only once. V usage is TRBV7-2 and J usage is TRBJ1-1; D uncertain. V lost 3 bases, J lost 5 bases, and 13 bases lay in between. The CDR3 is made up of 14 amino acids. CDR1 SGHTA and CDR2 FQGNSA come from the germline V gene. As DNA, the CDR3 is TGTGCCAGCAGCTTCGAGAGTGGTAATACTGAAGCTTTCTTT. As protein: CASSFESGNTEAFF.

The rearrangement uses TRBV6-5 and TRBJ2-2; 9 positions match TRBD2. CDR1 MNHEY and CDR2 SVGAGI come from the germline V gene. Trimming at V came to 4 bases and at J to 1 base, leaving 4 bases not matched to a gene. The length of the CDR3 is 16 residues. CDR3 coding DNA: TGTGCCAGCAGTTTGTTAGCGGGAGTGAACACCGGGGAGCTGTTTTTT. It translates to CASSLLAGVNTGELFF.

As regards this clone: One end of the junction is discordant with germline, which a read error may explain. V gene TRBV7-9 combines with J gene TRBJ2-5; TRBD2 might be the D (6 bases). Germline V CDR1 and CDR2: SEHNR, FQNEAQ (reference sequence). CDR3 length: 17 amino acids. CDR3 nucleotides: TGTTCCAGCAGATCCAAGGTGGTAGGAGGGGAACTGGAGACCCAGTACTTC. Protein product: CSSRSKVVGGELETQYF.

The sample holds a few counts of this clone. The chain carries TRBV10-3 and TRBJ1-4; 10 bases line up with TRBD1. In germline, CDR1 is ENHRY, CDR2 SYGVKD. The CDR3 runs to 15 residues. Unmatched junction bases numbered 2, after V lost 0 bases and J lost 7 bases. In DNA form, the CDR3 reads TGTGCCATCAGTGAGTCAGGACAGGGGGGTGAAAAACTGTTTTTT. The encoded protein is CAISESGQGGEKLFF.

The rearrangement joins TRBV9 to TRBJ2-7, with D perhaps TRBD2 (6 bases). Trimming took off 0 bases at V and 6 bases at J, with 16 bases between the two ends. Germline CDR1 is SGDLS and CDR2 is YYNGEE. The CDR3 covers 15 residues. The CDR3: CASSVVGGDRSEQYF. CDR3 coding DNA: TGTGCCAGCAGCGTAGTGGGCGGGGATAGGAGCGAGCAGTACTTC.

The sample holds one count of this clone. The V call is TRBV18, the J call TRBJ2-5, with D possibly being TRBD2 (5 bases). The CDR3 runs to 14 residues. Trimming cost V 0 bases and J 1 base, with 6 bases left between them. Germline V CDR1 and CDR2: KGHSH, LQKENI. CDR3 residues: CASSPPGIQETQYF. For the CDR3, the DNA is TGTGCCAGCTCACCACCCGGGATCCAAGAGACCCAGTACTTC.